The clone carrying this T cell receptor (beta chain) has ten or more counts. The data belong to a study of T-cell reconstitution after alpha-beta-depleted transplantation in children. It was with unique molecular identifiers that the TCRbeta library was prepared. TCRdb re-called the PCR reads through MiXCR, storing one row per CDR3 protein. Of some 500,000 distinct CDR3 sequences listed, approximately 30% were seen once; the top ten hold approximately 2.3%. Germline V gives CDR1 KGHSH, CDR2 LQKENI. With 4 bases removed from V and 5 bases from J, the gap between germline ends came to 8 bases. The CDR3 spans 12 residues.

The material sequenced was PBMCs from the stem cell graft donor, taken from the stem cell graft. The V and J genes are TRBV18 and TRBJ2-5, with D unclear. This receptor was taken from a human donor who donated a stem cell graft to a child with aplastic anemia. CDR3 nucleotide sequence: TGTGCCAGCTCACAGAGTTCGGAGACCCAGTACTTC. The encoded protein is CASSQSSETQYF.